This TCR beta chain was identified in a study of T cells in Graves' hyperthyroidism and ophthalmopathy. Study in general: Upon initial diagnosis and before any treatment, peripheral blood was collected.

Amplified regions were TCR beta CDR3 sequences from RNA transcripts. The HTBI primer set was used in a first-round RT-PCR of the TCR CDR3. TCRdb re-derived calls from the multiplex PCR reads in MiXCR, one entry per CDR3 protein. Found here are 640,000 or so distinct CDR3 sequences, roughly 14% of them singletons; the top ten hold 3.5% to 4.5%. This clonotype was detected ten times or more. The clonotype originates from a woman aged 40 to 50 with Graves' ophthalmopathy. Sequencing was done on a sample of blood.

CDR3 loop: CASSTYSDQETQYF. The CDR3 DNA reads TGTGCCAGCAGTACCTACAGCGACCAAGAGACCCAGTACTTC. V is TRBV6-2 or TRBV6-3 and J is TRBJ2-5; D gene unclear. Trimming removed 5 bases from V and 0 bases from J, with 10 bases in between. Germline CDR1 is MNHEY and CDR2 is SVGEGT. There are 14 residues in the CDR3.